Listed here are 20 T cell receptor beta chains from one sample, sequenced in a study of blood T cell repertoires in COVID-19. Assay: immunoSEQ multiplex PCR; the TCRdb copy retains only in-frame clones and omits some. The table records under 200,000 clones, 85% to 90% of them present only once. The specimen sequenced was peripheral blood. All receptors derive from a woman aged 80 or over in a cohort sampled during active or convalescent COVID-19.

In its sample, this clone was seen a few times. The chain links TRBV3-1 (or the pseudogene TRBV3-2) to TRBJ1-1; D is uncertain. With 1 base removed from V and 1 base from J, the gap between germline ends came to 7 bases. The germline CDR1 and CDR2 sequences are LGHDT and YNNKEL (reference sequence). The CDR3 consists of 14 residues. CDR3: CASSQAWRNTEAFF. CDR3 DNA sequence: TGTGCCAGCAGCCAAGCTTGGAGGAACACTGAAGCTTTCTTT.

The chain carries TRBV4-1 and TRBJ1-6, with 9 nucleotides matching TRBD1. J was trimmed by 10 bases and V by 0 bases; bases with no gene match: 7. Germline assignment: CDR1 MGHRA and CDR2 YSYEKL. This CDR3 contains 16 residues. The CDR3 DNA sequence: TGCGCCAGCAGCCAAGAATGGGGGGACAGGGTGTCACCCCTCCACTTT. Residues: CASSQEWGDRVSPLHF.

The rearrangement joins TRBV5-1 to TRBJ2-1; weak D call: TRBD1 (7 bases). The CDR3 is made up of 14 amino acids. V shed 4 bases and J shed 8 bases, with 16 bases lying between them. Germline V CDR1 and CDR2: SGHRS, YFSETQ. The CDR3 DNA is TGCGCCAGCAGCAGGACTACCCAGGGGGATGAGCAGTTCTTC. This gives the protein CASSRTTQGDEQFF.

V gene TRBV20-1 combines with J gene TRBJ1-4; TRBD1 might be the D (6 bases). Per the germline V gene, CDR1 is DFQATT and CDR2 is SNEGSKA (reference sequence). The length of the CDR3 is 12 residues. The ends were cut back, 3 bases at V and 8 bases at J, with 10 bases in the middle. CDR3 loop: CSASHRVEKLFF. CDR3 coding DNA: TGCAGTGCTAGTCACAGGGTGGAAAAACTGTTTTTT.

The chain couples TRBV4-1 to TRBJ1-3; D not certain. The CDR3 consists of 21 residues. Germline CDR1 MGHRA, CDR2 YSYEKL. V was pared by 2 bases and J by 0 bases, with 26 bases between. CDR3 coding DNA: TGCGCCAGCAGCCAAACGTATCGGGTCGTTCCCGTTCGGGGCTCTGGAAACACCATATATTTT. Its translation: CASSQTYRVVPVRGSGNTIYF.

The chain is built from TRBV6-2 or TRBV6-3 and TRBJ1-1, with 7 bases that match TRBD1. CDR3 length: 15 amino acids. Germline V lookup: CDR1 MNHEY, CDR2 SVGEGT. J was trimmed by 5 bases and V by 5 bases; bases with no gene match: 11. The CDR3 sequence is CASSPHLTGITEAFF. CDR3 bases: TGTGCCAGCAGTCCCCACCTGACAGGGATAACTGAAGCTTTCTTT.

The chain joins TRBV6-6 to TRBJ2-1, with TRBD1 matching over 7 bases. This CDR3 is 14 amino acids long. V lost 5 bases and J lost 3; bases outside the gene matches: 4. CDR1 and CDR2 (germline): MNHNY, SVGAGI (reference sequence). The CDR3 sequence: CASSTRGHYNEQFF. For the CDR3, the DNA is TGTGCCAGCAGTACAAGGGGGCACTACAATGAGCAGTTCTTC.

The gene calls are TRBV6-5 and TRBJ2-7; TRBD1 matches 7 bases. Trimming removed 6 bases from V and 5 bases from J; junction bases left unmatched: 7. The germline gives CDR1 MNHEY, CDR2 SVGAGI. This CDR3 region has 13 residues. This chain's CDR3 is CASSQGVRDEQYF. The CDR3 DNA reads as TGTGCCAGCAGCCAGGGGGTAAGGGACGAGCAGTACTTC.

The chain recombines TRBV11-3 with TRBJ2-3, with D possibly being TRBD1 (5 bases). Trimming cost V 0 bases and J 6 bases, with 16 bases left between them. Germline V gene data show CDR1 as SGHNT and CDR2 as YENEEA. This CDR3 has 16 residues. The DNA of the CDR3 is TGTGCCAGCAGCTTAGATTCAAGGGGCCGCCTGGATACGCAGTATTTT. Translating gives CASSLDSRGRLDTQYF.

This clone was detected once. The V call is TRBV9, the J call TRBJ2-7; 12 bases map to TRBD2. The J segment lost 3 bases and the V segment lost 4 bases, leaving 11 bases of the junction unmatched. The CDR3 is made up of 17 amino acids. Germline values: CDR1 SGDLS, CDR2 YYNGEE. This chain's CDR3 is CASSPRTSGNVNYEQYV. The CDR3 DNA sequence: TGTGCCAGCAGCCCAAGGACTAGCGGGAATGTTAACTACGAGCAGTACGTC.

V usage is TRBV24-1 and J usage is TRBJ2-7; D not certain. V was pared by 9 bases and J by 4 bases, with 21 bases between. Germline V gene data show CDR1 as KGHDR and CDR2 as SFDVKD. The CDR3 covers 15 residues. The CDR3 here is CATSSNPPDMYEQYF. The CDR3 DNA is TGTGCCACCTCATCCAACCCCCCCGACATGTACGAGCAGTACTTC.

This rearrangement joins TRBV12-3 or TRBV12-4 to TRBJ1-2; 7 positions match TRBD1. There are 12 residues in the CDR3. With 3 bases clipped from V and 8 bases from J, the junction kept 3 bases outside the gene matches. The CDR3 DNA follows: TGTGCCAGCAGTTTTCAGGGGGGAGGCTACACCTTC. It codes for CASSFQGGGYTF.

This clone was detected only a few times. The chain is built from TRBV7-2 and TRBJ1-1, with TRBD1 identical over 9 bases. The CDR3 length is 14 residues. J gave up 4 bases and V 4 bases, and 4 bases lay outside the gene matches. The germline gives CDR1 SGHTA, CDR2 FQGNSA. The CDR3 loop is CASSSGQGSTEAFF. The CDR3 bases are TGTGCCAGCAGCTCCGGACAGGGGAGCACTGAAGCTTTCTTT. Variable domain in full (rest from reference TRBV7-2 and TRBJ1-1): GAGVSQSPSNKVTEKGKDVELRCDPISGHTALYWYRQSLGQGLEFLIYFQGNSAPDKSGLPSDRFSAERTGGSVSTLTIQRTQQEDSAVYLCASSSGQGSTEAFFGQGTRLTVV.

This chain links TRBV15 with TRBJ2-7, with TRBD2 matching over 12 bases. V shed 2 bases, J shed 5 bases, and the junction held 1 base outside the gene matches. The germline V gene has CDR1 LNHNV and CDR2 YYDKDF (reference sequence). This CDR3 has 14 amino acids. This chain's CDR3 is CATSRRLAGDEQYV. CDR3 in DNA: TGTGCCACCAGCAGAAGACTAGCGGGAGACGAGCAGTACGTC.

This sequence joins TRBV28 and TRBJ2-3, with TRBD2 matching 16 bases. The V segment lost 7 bases and the J segment 4 bases; nucleotides outside the gene matches: 11. The CDR3 runs to 18 residues. Germline V gene sequence: CDR1 MDHEN, CDR2 SYDVKM. This chain's CDR3 is CASISLGTSGGAADTQYF. For the CDR3, the DNA is TGTGCCAGCATTTCCCTCGGGACTAGCGGGGGGGCTGCAGATACGCAGTATTTT.

This chain uses TRBV9 with TRBJ2-3, with 8 nucleotides matching TRBD1. The germline V gene has CDR1 SGDLS and CDR2 YYNGEE. The V segment lost 1 base and the J segment 5 bases; nucleotides outside the gene matches: 12. This CDR3 has 17 amino acids. This CDR3 is CASSVTLGQGNVDTQYF. CDR3 coding DNA: TGTGCCAGCAGCGTAACCCTTGGACAGGGTAACGTAGATACGCAGTATTTT.

The chain links TRBV6-2 or TRBV6-3 to TRBJ1-4; D possibly corresponds to TRBD1 (5 bases). The CDR3 totals 15 residues. From germline, CDR1 is MNHEY and CDR2 SVGEGT. V was trimmed by 0 bases and J by 7 bases, leaving 12 bases between them. CDR3 in DNA: TGTGCCAGCAGTTACTCGATCTCCGGGGGTGAAAAACTGTTTTTT. Its translation is CASSYSISGGEKLFF.

The rearrangement links TRBV18 to TRBJ1-2; a possible D gene is TRBD1 (6 bases). Per germline, CDR1 KGHSH and CDR2 LQKENI. The CDR3 loop spans 13 amino acids. V was clipped by 5 bases and J by 5 bases, with 12 bases between them. The CDR3 DNA reads as TGTGCCAGCTCATCCGACAGGTCGTATGGCTACACCTTC. Protein: CASSSDRSYGYTF.

The gene calls are TRBV10-3 and TRBJ2-7; a weak D match, TRBD2 (7 bases). The germline CDR1 and CDR2 sequences are ENHRY and SYGVKD. The germline V and J ends were trimmed by 3 bases and 6 bases, with 15 bases remaining between them. The CDR3 is 14 amino acids. CDR3 protein: CAISEGGEGIEQYF. The CDR3 DNA reads as TGTGCCATCAGTGAAGGGGGGGAAGGCATCGAGCAGTACTTC.

A single count supports this clone. This sequence joins TRBV10-1 and TRBJ2-7; a weak D match, TRBD2 (6 bases). V was shortened by 6 bases and J by 3 bases, with 15 bases between the two germline ends. The CDR3 loop spans 14 amino acids. CDR1 is WNHNN, CDR2 SYGVQD, per germline (reference sequence). This CDR3 is CASSRSEGIYEQYF. DNA for the CDR3: TGCGCCAGCAGCCGGTCGGAGGGTATCTACGAGCAGTACTTC.